This TCR beta chain was identified in a study of CD8 T cells in Susac syndrome. Through negative isolation, CD4+ and CD8+ T cells were obtained, while TEMRA cells were enriched using FACS. A note on this clonotype: Its antigen remains unidentified.

A quantity of about 0.5 to 1 ug RNA underwent reverse transcription using random hexamers. Amplification of TCR beta CDR3 by immunoSEQ multiplex PCR spanned 54 Vbeta and 13 Jbeta. TCRdb ran MiXCR on the immunoSEQ multiplex PCR reads and lists one entry per CDR3 protein. The repertoire holds more than 150,000 distinct CDR3 sequences, with 95% as singletons. Study-wide results and limits: Susac CD8+ cells expanded clonally the most in TEMRA cells and in active patients.

The length of the CDR3 is 14 residues. Germline lookup yields CDR1 MNHEY and CDR2 SMNVEV (reference sequence). V dropped 6 bases and J dropped 8 bases, with 19 bases sitting between them. The clonotype originates from a human donor with Susac syndrome. Sequencing input: CD8+ T cells from PBMCs. The chain is built from TRBV27 and TRBJ1-2; D is perhaps TRBD1 (6 bases). CDR3 DNA sequence: TGTGCCAGCAGACCTGGACAGTCTCTCGAGGGCTACACCTTC. Translating gives CASRPGQSLEGYTF.